This TCR beta chain was profiled in a study of cytomegalovirus exposure and HLA in healthy donors. Study-level information: Sequencing of about 179 million T cells in an earlier analysis found 100 million to 140 million unique TCR beta sequences.

CDR1 and CDR2 (germline): MGHRA, YSYEKL. V was shortened by 3 bases and J by 7 bases, with 10 bases between the two germline ends. The CDR3 has 13 residues. The PCR employed 60 Vbeta primers together with 13 Jbeta primers. Here immunoSEQ multiplex PCR was the method, and the copy in TCRdb shows in-frame clones only, minus some. The data show under 150,000 clones, with around 83% seen just once and approximately 2.4% held by the top ten. This clone occurred once. Its antigen is still unknown. Whole-study results and caveats: Later analysis found that TCR beta chains associated with HLA were more clonally expanded than other, equally common chains. Associated with cytomegalovirus, according to the listing, were 150 to 200 TCR beta chains. Most TCR sequences showed up rarely, but some public TCRs showed up in many donors.

The rearrangement joins TRBV4-1 to TRBJ1-5, with D unclear. The specimen was PBMCs. The sequence derives from a man over 45 in good health and CMV-seronegative. The CDR3 coding sequence is TGCGCCAGCAGCCATGCAGTATCGCAGCCCCAGCATTTT. It codes for CASSHAVSQPQHF.